What follows are 23 T cell receptor beta chains derived from one specimen sequenced in a study of OX40 agonist ivuxolimab in advanced cancers. Profiled with immunoSEQ multiplex PCR; TCRdb holds only in-frame clones, not every one. The sample holds 15,000 to 20,000 clones, approximately 80% seen once. The sequences come from CD4+ or CD8+ T cells sorted from blood, collected in a trial of the OX40 agonist ivuxolimab. The receptors here all came from an adult with an advanced solid tumor such as melanoma, head and neck, liver or kidney cancer.

The gene calls are TRBV14 and TRBJ2-1; weak D call: TRBD1 (5 bases). Germline CDR1 reads SGHDN; CDR2 reads FVKESK. Trimming pared 3 bases from V and 4 bases from J, leaving 10 bases between. This CDR3 comprises 14 residues. As DNA, the CDR3 is TGTGCCAGCAGCCAGATCGGACAATACAATGAGCAGTTCTTC. This encodes CASSQIGQYNEQFF.

This chain connects TRBV13 to TRBJ1-2, with a tentative D call TRBD1 (5 bases). CDR1 is PRHDT and CDR2 is FYEKMQ in the germline V gene (reference sequence). Deletions cut 5 bases from V and 6 bases from J, with 13 bases between. CDR3 length: 13 residues. This chain's CDR3 is CASSRNGGDGYTF. The DNA of the CDR3 is TGTGCCAGCAGCCGGAATGGAGGGGATGGCTACACCTTC.

The chain recombines TRBV6-1 with TRBJ2-7; a weak D match, TRBD1 (5 bases). Germline CDR1 MNHNS, CDR2 SASEGT. The V gene lost 5 bases and the J gene lost 2 bases, with 13 bases spanning the gap. This CDR3 spans 14 amino acids. CDR3 bases: TGTGCCAGCAGTCCCGGGTCAGGGCCCTACGAGCAGTACTTC. It is translated as CASSPGSGPYEQYF.

The CDR3: CASSLVPGTYEQYF. The CDR3 DNA follows: TGTGCCAGCAGCTTAGTCCCGGGGACCTACGAGCAGTACTTC. V and J are TRBV7-2 and TRBJ2-7, with a possible D match to TRBD2 (5 bases). This CDR3 has 14 amino acids. The V gene lost 1 base and the J gene lost 2 bases, with 9 bases spanning the gap. Germline V gene sequence: CDR1 SGHTA, CDR2 FQGNSA.

This chain links TRBV14 with TRBJ2-3; perhaps TRBD2 as D (7 bases). V was pared by 8 bases and J by 2 bases, with 11 bases between. This CDR3 contains 13 residues. The V gene's germline CDR1 is SGHDN and CDR2 FVKESK. The CDR3 region has the DNA TGTGCCAGCGGCGGGGGCATCACAGATACGCAGTATTTT. It translates to CASGGGITDTQYF.

CDR3 protein: CASHSGNEQFF. Written as DNA, the CDR3 is TGTGCCAGTCATAGTGGGAATGAGCAGTTCTTC. The V gene is TRBV28, the J gene TRBJ2-1; D call uncertain. Germline CDR1 and CDR2: MDHEN and SYDVKM. This CDR3 contains 11 residues. The V and J ends lost 9 bases and 7 bases respectively, with 10 bases between them. Full variable domain (rest looked up from reference TRBV28 and TRBJ2-1): DVKVTQSSRYLVKRTGEKVFLECVQDMDHENMFWYRQDPGLGLRLIYFSYDVKMKEKGDIPEGYSVSREKKERFSLILESASTNQTSMYLCASHSGNEQFFGPGTRLTVL.

This rearrangement joins TRBV14 to TRBJ2-3; 8 bases agree with TRBD2. V lost 0 bases and J lost 2; bases outside the gene matches: 7. Germline-derived CDR1 and CDR2 are SGHDN and FVKESK. The CDR3 extends over 17 amino acids. Written as DNA, the CDR3 is TGTGCCAGCAGCCAAGATATCCAGCGGGGGACCACAGATACGCAGTATTTT. Protein product: CASSQDIQRGTTDTQYF.

This chain joins TRBV30 and TRBJ2-5; D is unclear. The CDR3 has 15 residues. Trimming removed 5 bases from V and 0 bases from J, with 16 bases in between. Looked up from germline, CDR1 is GTSNPN and CDR2 is SVGIG (reference sequence). In DNA, the CDR3 is TGTGCCTGGGGAAGTTCGACTGAGTACCAAGAGACCCAGTACTTC. Translation: CAWGSSTEYQETQYF.

This sequence joins TRBV18 and TRBJ1-3; 7 bases are shared with TRBD1. CDR3 length equals 15 residues. With V trimmed by 4 bases and J by 0 bases, 3 bases remained unmatched. Germline values: CDR1 KGHSH, CDR2 LQKENI. The CDR3 nucleotides read TGTGCCAGCTCACTCCAGGGGGACTCTGGAAACACCATATATTTT. Encoded protein: CASSLQGDSGNTIYF.

The rearrangement joins TRBV7-9 to TRBJ2-7, with no clear D. Trimming removed 4 bases at V and 6 bases at J, with 19 bases between. The CDR3 spans 15 residues. The V gene's germline CDR1 is SEHNR and CDR2 FQNEAQ (reference sequence). As DNA, the CDR3 is TGTGCCAGCAGCTCACAGATAGACACCTGGGGCGAGCAGTACTTC. The encoded protein is CASSSQIDTWGEQYF. The full variable domain, with the rest looked up from reference TRBV7-9 and TRBJ2-7, is DTGVSQNPRHKITKRGQNVTFRCDPISEHNRLYWYRQTLGQGPEFLTYFQNEAQLEKSRLLSDRFSAERPKGSFSTLEIQRTEQGDSAMYLCASSSQIDTWGEQYFGPGTRLTVT.

This chain uses TRBV7-9 with TRBJ1-1, with D unresolved. CDR3 length equals 15 residues. Trimming took 1 base from V and 0 from J, leaving 9 bases between them. Germline V gene sequence: CDR1 SEHNR, CDR2 FQNEAQ (reference sequence). The CDR3 bases are TGTGCCAGCAGCTTAGGTTTTGGACTGAACACTGAAGCTTTCTTT. It yields the protein CASSLGFGLNTEAFF.

The chain employs TRBV9 and TRBJ1-4; no clear D gene. This CDR3 is 16 amino acids long. V was trimmed by 0 bases and J by 5 bases, leaving 14 bases between them. Germline loops: CDR1 SGDLS, CDR2 YYNGEE. Here the CDR3 DNA reads TGTGCCAGCAGCGTAGAGGAGCGACGGTTGAATGAAAAACTGTTTTTT. It translates to CASSVEERRLNEKLFF.

The CDR3 nucleotides are TGTGCCACCAGCAGTGAGAGCAATCAGCCCCAGCATTTT. Its protein is CATSSESNQPQHF. The chain combines TRBV15 with TRBJ1-5; D not certain. CDR1 and CDR2 from the germline V gene are LNHNV and YYDKDF (reference sequence). The CDR3 has 13 residues. The V end lost 3 bases, the J end lost 1 base, and 4 bases lay between the germline ends.

This chain links TRBV28 with TRBJ2-1, with D tentatively TRBD1 (5 bases). CDR3 size: 14 residues. Per the germline V gene, CDR1 is MDHEN and CDR2 is SYDVKM. V lost 11 bases, J lost 5 bases, and 19 bases lay in between. In DNA, the CDR3 is TGTGCCTCTCTGACAGACGTTCCGGACAATGAGCAGTTCTTC. Translating it yields CASLTDVPDNEQFF.

This chain links TRBV5-5 with TRBJ1-1, with TRBD1 matching over 7 bases. CDR3 length: 15 residues. Germline CDR1 and CDR2: SGHKS and YYEKEE (reference sequence). V was clipped by 0 bases and J by 4 bases; unmatched bases: 6. The CDR3: CASSLGEGAGTEAFF. The CDR3 bases are TGTGCCAGCAGCTTGGGAGAGGGGGCTGGCACTGAAGCTTTCTTT.

The chain joins TRBV27 to TRBJ1-1, with D perhaps TRBD1 (6 bases). This CDR3 spans 11 amino acids. V dropped 8 bases and J dropped 7 bases, with 11 bases sitting between them. Germline V gene sequence: CDR1 MNHEY, CDR2 SMNVEV (reference sequence). CDR3 region: CASSRGGEAFF. The DNA of the CDR3 is TGTGCCAGCTCGAGGGGGGGTGAAGCTTTCTTT.

This chain joins TRBV10-3 and TRBJ1-3; D ambiguous. Germline V gives CDR1 ENHRY, CDR2 SYGVKD. The CDR3 is made up of 15 amino acids. The ends were cut back, 0 bases at V and 0 bases at J, with 6 bases in the middle. Written as DNA, the CDR3 is TGTGCCATCAGTGAGTCGGAAGGCTCTGGAAACACCATATATTTT. This gives the protein CAISESEGSGNTIYF.

This chain uses TRBV4-1 with TRBJ2-1, with D perhaps TRBD1 or TRBD2 (5 bases each). The CDR3 is made up of 15 amino acids. In germline, CDR1 is MGHRA, CDR2 YSYEKL. Trimming removed 5 bases at V and 8 bases at J, with 19 bases between. In DNA form, the CDR3 reads TGCGCCAGCAGCGGAGTCCTGGGGGTGGGGGATGAGCAGTTCTTC. Translating gives CASSGVLGVGDEQFF.

Only one count was recorded for this clone. The V and J genes are TRBV27 and TRBJ2-7; no firm D call. There are 11 residues in the CDR3. V was clipped by 0 bases and J by 7 bases, with 4 bases between them. Germline V gives CDR1 MNHEY, CDR2 SMNVEV (reference sequence). CDR3 region: CASSLSGEQYF. In nucleotides, the CDR3 is TGTGCCAGCAGTTTATCAGGGGAGCAGTACTTC.

The chain links TRBV28 to TRBJ2-5; D is perhaps TRBD1 or TRBD2 (5 bases each). Germline loops: CDR1 MDHEN, CDR2 SYDVKM. This CDR3 is built from 12 residues. V was pared by 8 bases and J by 2 bases, with 9 bases between. CDR3 protein: CASGDQQETQYF. For the CDR3, the DNA is TGTGCCAGCGGGGACCAGCAAGAGACCCAGTACTTC.

In DNA form, the CDR3 reads TGTGCCAGCAGTTTAGCGGGGGGCTCCTACGAGCAGTACTTC. Its translation is CASSLAGGSYEQYF. The chain couples TRBV6-6 to TRBJ2-5; 10 nucleotides agree with TRBD2. The J call may be wrong; the DNA end is better matched by TRBJ2-7. The CDR3 has 14 amino acids. The germline V gene has CDR1 MNHNY and CDR2 SVGAGI (reference sequence).

This chain uses TRBV25-1 with TRBJ1-1; tentatively, D is TRBD1 (5 bases). The germline gives CDR1 MGHDK, CDR2 SYGVNS. V lost 0 bases, J lost 3 bases, and 11 bases lay in between. This CDR3 has 15 amino acids. CDR3 bases: TGTGCCAGCAGTGAATATGGCGGGGGGGACACTGAAGCTTTCTTT. Translated, it gives CASSEYGGGDTEAFF.

This clone came up a few times. The gene calls are TRBV9 and TRBJ2-3; D is uncertain. There are 14 residues in the CDR3. Germline V gene lookup returns CDR1 SGDLS and CDR2 YYNGEE. V was clipped by 0 bases and J by 2 bases, with 7 bases between them. CDR3 DNA sequence: TGTGCCAGCAGCGTAGGGCCGATCACAGATACGCAGTATTTT. Translating it yields CASSVGPITDTQYF.